This T cell receptor (beta chain) stems from a study of Tregs in tolerant kidney transplant recipients. Assay used: immunoSEQ multiplex PCR; TCRdb lists only in-frame clones, some missing. Seen in this sample are tens of thousands of clones; the ten most common clones hold 0.83%. The germline V gene encodes CDR1 SQVTM and CDR2 ANQGSEA. The CDR3 is 13 amino acids. V was cut by 5 bases and J by 1 base, with 9 bases left in between. As regards this clone: The antigen is unknown. Sequencing ends 3 residues short of the CDR3 end; the germline J gene provides the rest.

Study outcomes and limitations: Activated donor B cell expansion appeared to reveal the most relevant donor-specific TCRbeta repertoire.

The material was CD4+ T cells from blood, obtained before the transplant. V and J are TRBV29-1 and TRBJ2-4; D unclear. The source is a human donor who received a combined kidney and bone marrow transplant. The CDR3: CSVLNAAKNIQYF. CDR3 DNA (partial): TGCAGCGTTCTGAATGCGGCCAAAAACATT.